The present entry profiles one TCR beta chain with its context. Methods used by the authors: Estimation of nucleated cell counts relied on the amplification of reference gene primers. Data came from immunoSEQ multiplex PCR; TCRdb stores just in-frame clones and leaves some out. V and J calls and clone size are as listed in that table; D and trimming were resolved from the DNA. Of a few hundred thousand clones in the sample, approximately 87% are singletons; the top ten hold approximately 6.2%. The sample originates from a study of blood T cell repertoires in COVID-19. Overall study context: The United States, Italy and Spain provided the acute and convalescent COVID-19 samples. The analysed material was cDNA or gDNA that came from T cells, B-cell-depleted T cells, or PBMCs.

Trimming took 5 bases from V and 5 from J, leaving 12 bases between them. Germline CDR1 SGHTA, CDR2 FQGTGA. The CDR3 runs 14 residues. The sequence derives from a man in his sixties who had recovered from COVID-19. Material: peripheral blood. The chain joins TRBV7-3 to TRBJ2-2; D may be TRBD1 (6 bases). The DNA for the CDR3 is TGTGCCAGCAGCCCGTCAGGGGTTACCGGGGAGCTGTTTTTT. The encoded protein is CASSPSGVTGELFF. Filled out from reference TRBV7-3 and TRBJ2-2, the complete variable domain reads GAGVSQTPSNKVTEKGKYVELRCDPISGHTALYWYRQSLGQGPEFLIYFQGTGAADDSGLPNDRFFAVRPEGSVSTLKIQRTERGDSAVYLCASSPSGVTGELFFGEGSRLTVL.